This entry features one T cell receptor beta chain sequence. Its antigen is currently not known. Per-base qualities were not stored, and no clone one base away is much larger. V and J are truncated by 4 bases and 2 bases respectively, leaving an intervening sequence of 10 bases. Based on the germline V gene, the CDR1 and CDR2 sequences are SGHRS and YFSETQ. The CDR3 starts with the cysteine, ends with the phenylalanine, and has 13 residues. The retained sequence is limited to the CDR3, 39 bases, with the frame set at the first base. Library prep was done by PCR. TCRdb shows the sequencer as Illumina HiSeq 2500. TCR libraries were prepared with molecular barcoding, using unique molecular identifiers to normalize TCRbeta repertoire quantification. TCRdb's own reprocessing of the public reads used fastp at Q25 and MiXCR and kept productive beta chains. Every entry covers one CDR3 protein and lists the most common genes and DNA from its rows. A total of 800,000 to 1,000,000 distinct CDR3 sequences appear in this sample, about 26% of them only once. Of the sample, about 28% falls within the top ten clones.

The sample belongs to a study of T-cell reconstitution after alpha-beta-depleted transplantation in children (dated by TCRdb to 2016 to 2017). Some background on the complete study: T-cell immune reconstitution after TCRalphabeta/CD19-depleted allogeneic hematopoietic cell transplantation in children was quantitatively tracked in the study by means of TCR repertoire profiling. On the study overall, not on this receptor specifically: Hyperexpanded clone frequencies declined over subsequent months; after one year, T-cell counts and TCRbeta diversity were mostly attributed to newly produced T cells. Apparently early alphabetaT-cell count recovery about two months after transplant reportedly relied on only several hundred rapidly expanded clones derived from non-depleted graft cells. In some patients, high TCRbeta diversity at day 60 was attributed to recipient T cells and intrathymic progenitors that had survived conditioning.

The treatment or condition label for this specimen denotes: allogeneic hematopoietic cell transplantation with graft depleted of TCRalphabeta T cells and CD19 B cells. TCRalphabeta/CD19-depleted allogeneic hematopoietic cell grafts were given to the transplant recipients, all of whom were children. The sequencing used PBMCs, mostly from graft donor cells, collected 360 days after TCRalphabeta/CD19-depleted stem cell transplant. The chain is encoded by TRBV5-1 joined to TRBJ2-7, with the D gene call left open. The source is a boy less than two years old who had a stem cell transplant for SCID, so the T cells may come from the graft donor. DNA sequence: TGCGCCAGCAGCGGTACCAGTACCTACGAGCAGTACTTC. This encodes CASSGTSTYEQYF.